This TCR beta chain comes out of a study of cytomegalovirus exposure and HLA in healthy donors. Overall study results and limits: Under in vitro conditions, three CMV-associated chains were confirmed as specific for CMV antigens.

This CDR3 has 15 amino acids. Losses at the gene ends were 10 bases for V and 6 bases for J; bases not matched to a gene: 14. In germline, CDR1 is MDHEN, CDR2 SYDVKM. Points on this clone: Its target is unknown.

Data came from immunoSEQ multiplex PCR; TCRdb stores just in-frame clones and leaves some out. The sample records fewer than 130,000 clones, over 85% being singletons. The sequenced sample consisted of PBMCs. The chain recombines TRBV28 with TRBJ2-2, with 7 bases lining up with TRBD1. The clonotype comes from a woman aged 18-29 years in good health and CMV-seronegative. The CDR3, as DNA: TGTGCCACGCTTCGCACAGGGGCTCGGGCCGGGGAGCTGTTTTTT. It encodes CATLRTGARAGELFF.